This T cell receptor beta chain was documented in a study of T cell changes during pregnancy in multiple sclerosis. Repertoires were generated with immunoSEQ multiplex PCR, while TCRdb's copy carries only in-frame clones and drops some. The table lists fewer than 25,000 clones, roughly nine tenths of them singletons. The sample in question was CD8+ T cells from peripheral blood mononuclear cells, obtained in the third trimester of pregnancy. This TCR came from a female donor in good health, enrolled as a control in a pregnancy study.

CDR3 protein: CASSYSGLAGGGEQFF. The DNA of the CDR3 is TGTGCCAGCAGTTACTCGGGACTAGCGGGGGGAGGGGAGCAGTTCTTC. The chain uses TRBV6-5 and TRBJ2-1; 15 bases line up with TRBD2. The CDR3 consists of 16 residues. Germline CDR1 MNHEY, CDR2 SVGAGI. After removal of 0 bases from V and 10 bases from J, the junction contained 4 bases not matched to a gene.